This T cell receptor (beta chain) was identified in a study of T cell responses to AZD1222 COVID-19 vaccine. This CDR3 has 15 residues. Germline lookup yields CDR1 LGHDT and CDR2 YNNKEL (reference sequence). The V segment lost 3 bases and the J segment 2 bases; nucleotides outside the gene matches: 5. Overall study results and limits: Spike-specific TCR breadth and depth grew following two AZD1222 doses. Targets within unmutated variant regions were reportedly found for nearly half of spike-specific TCRs. Females made up more of the donors, who were largely white British, and clonal diversity may have come out too low. Scientists sampled the repertoires only once the peak T cell response had passed.

This clone was seen a handful of times. No antigen is known for it. This table comes from immunoSEQ multiplex PCR, and its TCRdb copy is limited to in-frame clones, with some not included. This table has around 88,000 clones, approximately 88% appearing once. This specimen consisted of peripheral blood, obtained on day 0 of AZD1222 vaccination. This chain connects TRBV3-1 (or the pseudogene TRBV3-2) to TRBJ2-7; 9 bases are shared with TRBD1. This TCR was recovered from an adult in good health. The CDR3 loop reads CASSHPGQGAYEQYF. CDR3 DNA sequence: TGTGCCAGCAGCCACCCGGGACAGGGTGCCTACGAGCAGTACTTC.